This entry is about one T cell receptor (beta chain). The data were obtained in a study of blood T cell repertoires in COVID-19. Background on the study: The cDNA or gDNA used as material had been derived from T cells, B-cell-depleted T cells, or PBMCs.

Looked up from germline, CDR1 is SGDLS and CDR2 is YYNGEE. The CDR3 covers 16 residues. The ends lost 3 bases at V and 5 bases at J; junction bases unmatched: 12. TCRdb keeps only in-frame clones here, not all; method: immunoSEQ multiplex PCR. This sample carries a few hundred thousand clones, over 80% of them seen once, and the ten largest clones take roughly 10%. Source material: peripheral blood. The chain couples TRBV9 to TRBJ2-3; TRBD2 aligns across 7 bases. The receptor comes from a woman in her sixties or seventies with COVID-19, enrolled during active disease. CDR3 protein: CASSGSGKVGIDTQYF. As DNA, the CDR3 is TGTGCCAGCAGCGGCAGCGGGAAGGTTGGGATAGATACGCAGTATTTT. The variable domain in full, with the rest retrieved from reference TRBV9 and TRBJ2-3, is DSGVTQTPKHLITATGQRVTLRCSPRSGDLSVYWYQQSLDQGLQFLIQYYNGEERAKGNILERFSAQQFPDLHSELNLSSLELGDSALYFCASSGSGKVGIDTQYFGPGTRLTVL.